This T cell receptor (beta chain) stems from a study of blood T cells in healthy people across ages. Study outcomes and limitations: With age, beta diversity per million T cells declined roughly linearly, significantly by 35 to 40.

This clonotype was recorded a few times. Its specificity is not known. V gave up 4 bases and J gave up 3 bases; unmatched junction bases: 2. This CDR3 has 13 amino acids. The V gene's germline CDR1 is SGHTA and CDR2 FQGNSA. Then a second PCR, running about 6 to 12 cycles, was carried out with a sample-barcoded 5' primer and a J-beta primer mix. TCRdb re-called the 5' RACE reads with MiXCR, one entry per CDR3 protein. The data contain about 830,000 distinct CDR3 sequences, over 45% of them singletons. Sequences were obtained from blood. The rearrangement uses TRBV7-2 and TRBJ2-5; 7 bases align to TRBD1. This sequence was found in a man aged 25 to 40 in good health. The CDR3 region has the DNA TGTGCCAGCAGCTACGACAGGGAAGAGACCCAGTACTTC. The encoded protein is CASSYDREETQYF.